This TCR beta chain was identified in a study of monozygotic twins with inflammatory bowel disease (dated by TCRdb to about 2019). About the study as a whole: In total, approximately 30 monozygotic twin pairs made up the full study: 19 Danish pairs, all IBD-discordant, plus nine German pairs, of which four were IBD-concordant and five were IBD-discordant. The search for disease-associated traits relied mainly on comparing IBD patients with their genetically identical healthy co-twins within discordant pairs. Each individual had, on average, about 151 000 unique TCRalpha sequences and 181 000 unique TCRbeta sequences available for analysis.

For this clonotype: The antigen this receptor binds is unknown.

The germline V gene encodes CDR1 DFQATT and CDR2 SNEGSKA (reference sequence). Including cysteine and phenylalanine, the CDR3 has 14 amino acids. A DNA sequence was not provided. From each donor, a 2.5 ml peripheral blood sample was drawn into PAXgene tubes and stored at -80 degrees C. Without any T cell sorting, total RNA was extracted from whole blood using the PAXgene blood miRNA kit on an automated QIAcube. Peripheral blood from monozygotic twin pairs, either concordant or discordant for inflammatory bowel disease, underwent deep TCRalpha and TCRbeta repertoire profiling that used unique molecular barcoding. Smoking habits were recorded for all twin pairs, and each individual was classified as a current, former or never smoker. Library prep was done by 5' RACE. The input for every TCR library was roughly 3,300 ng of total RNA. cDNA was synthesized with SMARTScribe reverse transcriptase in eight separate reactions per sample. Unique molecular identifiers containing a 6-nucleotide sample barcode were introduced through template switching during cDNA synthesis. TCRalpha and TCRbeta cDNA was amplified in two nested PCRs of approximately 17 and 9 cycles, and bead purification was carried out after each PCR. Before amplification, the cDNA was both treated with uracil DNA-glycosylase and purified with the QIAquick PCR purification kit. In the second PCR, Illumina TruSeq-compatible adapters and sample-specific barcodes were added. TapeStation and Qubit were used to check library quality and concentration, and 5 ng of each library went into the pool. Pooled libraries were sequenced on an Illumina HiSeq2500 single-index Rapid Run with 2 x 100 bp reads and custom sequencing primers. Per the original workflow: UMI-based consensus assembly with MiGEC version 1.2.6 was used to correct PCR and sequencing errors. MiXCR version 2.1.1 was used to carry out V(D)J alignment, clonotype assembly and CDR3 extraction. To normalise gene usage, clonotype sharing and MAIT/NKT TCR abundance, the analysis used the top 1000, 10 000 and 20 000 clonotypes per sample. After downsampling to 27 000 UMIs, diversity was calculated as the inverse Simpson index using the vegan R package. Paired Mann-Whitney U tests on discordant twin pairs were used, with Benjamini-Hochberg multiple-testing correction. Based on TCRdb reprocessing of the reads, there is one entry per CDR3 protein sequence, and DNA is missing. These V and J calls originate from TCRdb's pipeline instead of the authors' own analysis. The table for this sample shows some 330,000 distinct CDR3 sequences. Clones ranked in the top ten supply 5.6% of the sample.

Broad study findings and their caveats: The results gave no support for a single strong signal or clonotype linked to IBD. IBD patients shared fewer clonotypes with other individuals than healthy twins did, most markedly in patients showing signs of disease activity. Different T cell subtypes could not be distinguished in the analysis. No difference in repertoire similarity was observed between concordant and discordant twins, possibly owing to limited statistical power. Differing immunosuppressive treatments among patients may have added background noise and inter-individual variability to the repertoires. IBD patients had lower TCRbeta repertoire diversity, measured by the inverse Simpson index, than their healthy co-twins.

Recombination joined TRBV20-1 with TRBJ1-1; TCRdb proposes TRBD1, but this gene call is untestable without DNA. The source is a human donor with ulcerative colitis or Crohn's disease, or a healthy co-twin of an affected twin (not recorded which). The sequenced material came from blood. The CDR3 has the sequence CSARGGQVGTEAFF.